This entry concerns a single TCR beta chain. The clone's antigen remains unknown. Base qualities were left out, and no much larger clone turns up one base away. The sample originates from a study of cytomegalovirus exposure and HLA in healthy donors (TCRdb year 2017). As for the study more broadly: An earlier analysis of 550 to 700 of the donors reported approximately 300 Gb of sequence data and 117 million unique TCR beta sequences from about 179 million T cells. An early release that covered some 630 HLA-typed donors contained approximately 320 gigabases of sequencing data and about 84 million unique TCR sequences. High-throughput TCR immunosequencing, statistical association of individual TCRs with disease status, and machine learning were combined to predict cytomegalovirus infection status. Of the roughly 390 genotyped donors, 75% to 85% were placed in the genetic ancestry cluster associated with self-reported Caucasian donors. A handful of DR-DQ haplotypes were handled as single units for association and clustering because linkage in the cohort was strong. The study used immunosequencing to profile the T cell repertoires of approximately 650 subjects and linked those repertoires to cytomegalovirus serostatus. Among about 410 genotyped donors of the cohort, an average of about 240,000 unique TCR beta nucleotide sequences was sequenced per donor, of which about 19% were non-productive. A later analysis re-analyzed previously published TCR beta repertoires from roughly 600 donors and added high-resolution HLA genotyping to study TCR occurrence patterns. In a later genetic analysis, genome-wide SNP genotypes for about 55% of the roughly 670 donors were used, and that subset was treated as a discovery cohort. Typing coverage varied by locus: roughly 620-640 donors for A, B, C, DRB1 and DQB1; roughly 500 for DQA1; around 570 for DPA1; about 450 for DPB1. An earlier analysis of around 640 of the donors used high-throughput TCR beta sequencing to judge whether each TCR beta V gene segment behaved as functional or pseudogenic. Along with the roughly 670-subject first cohort, a separate validation cohort of over a hundred different subjects was used. The study aimed to test whether cataloging public T cell receptors could reveal signatures of past pathogen exposure. Every repertoire in the discovery cohort had been generated on one and the same sequencing platform. HLA typing included class I and class II loci at four-digit resolution. Rather than drawing on any new phenotypic data, the later analysis identified candidate immune exposures from TCR beta sequences and the way those sequences occurred across donors. Donor age, sex, ethnicity and CMV serostatus were collected together with the repertoire data. The full study reports these points: A cluster of highly shared sequence variants was judged likely to be a technical artifact of the sequencing pipeline. In this cohort, only TCR beta chains were sequenced, and detectable features were limited by the absence of alpha or paired-chain data. Roughly uniform sequencing depth across donors was assumed in presence/absence analyses, although this assumption may not hold. Because some donors lacked HLA typing at each locus, the association tests relied only on the typed subset. The classifier was reported to diagnose cytomegalovirus status with high specificity and sensitivity in both the original and validation cohorts. In a later analysis, most CMV-associated TCR beta chains were found to appear HLA-restricted, with HLA associations seemingly driven largely by CMV exposure. Some IMGT-functional V segments, including TRBV6-2 and TRBV6-3, could not be told apart with the 87-base-pair reads, so those segments were excluded. Strong co-occurrence of HLA alleles, especially DR and DQ, made assigning TCR associations to individual alleles difficult. Linkage disequilibrium might explain the correlated functional status among segregating V segments, but an unknown experimental factor could not be excluded. Because counts were too low, roughly 18 rarely observed V segments, including chromosome 9 orphons, were left out of the earlier analysis of 587 of the donors. CMV serostatus was the only immune exposure information available for the cohort. The study listed 150 to 200 TCR beta chains as associated with cytomegalovirus. V-gene and J-gene trimming of TCR beta chains was associated with a missense DCLRE1C variant in a later genetic analysis, and the association was replicated in an independent cohort. Three of the identified cytomegalovirus-associated TCR beta chains were confirmed in vitro to be specific for cytomegalovirus antigens. Compared with the approximately 600-donor mean, donors in an Asian-associated ancestry cluster had fewer N-insertions in productive TCRs, according to a later genetic analysis. While some public TCRs were present in many individuals, most TCR sequences turned up only very rarely across donors. A later analysis associated 16,951 TCR beta sequences with specific HLA alleles at a false discovery rate of 0.05. In a later analysis, TCR association rates were found to vary across HLA loci, with the most associated TCRs seen for DRB1 alleles and the fewest for HLA-C alleles. It was suggested by the authors that the approach could potentially be generalized to other disease states and immunological phenotypes. According to a later analysis, parvovirus B19, influenza, CMV and Epstein-Barr virus appeared linked to several top co-occurrence clusters. A further reported finding was that TCR beta sequences accurately predicted the HLA-A and HLA-B alleles for most subjects in the first cohort. Compared with equally common non-associated chains, HLA-associated TCR beta chains in a later analysis were more clonally expanded and had lower generation probabilities. In an earlier analysis of 500 to 650 of the donors, most TCR beta V segments appeared in productive rearrangements about 87% or about 30% of the time, broadly matching IMGT annotations.

Germline trimming: 1 base from V, 4 bases from J; junction bases outside gene matches: 6. CDR1 and CDR2 (SGHRS, YFSETQ) derive from the germline V gene. Taken from cysteine to phenylalanine, the CDR3 has 17 residues. Just CDR3 DNA is preserved here, 51 bases in frame from base 1. Receptor amplification or capture employed the immunoSEQ multiplex PCR assay. A mixture of 60 forward primers for TCR Vbeta segments and 13 reverse primers for TCR Jbeta segments was used in the multiplex PCR. Amplification of the CDR3 region of rearranged TCR beta genes was performed with a multiplex PCR assay on genomic DNA. On the Illumina HiSeq System, the amplified TCR beta libraries were sequenced as 87-base-pair reads. Under the source paper's analysis protocol: In a later analysis, tens of millions of unique TCR beta chains were counted across the roughly 670 repertoires, and about 9.9 million of these chains were shared by at least two donors. To remove PCR and sequencing errors, raw reads were error-corrected and collapsed into unique sequences using a nearest-neighbor algorithm that merged closely related sequences. CDR3 sequences were aligned to IMGT reference sequences to assign V, D and J gene segments. Each retained sequence needed at least a six-nucleotide match to both a V gene segment and a J gene segment. Rearrangements were called productive when the CDR3 lacked stop codons and stayed in frame with V and J; all others were non-productive. CDR3 was defined by IMGT convention, running from the second conserved V-encoded cysteine to the conserved J-encoded phenylalanine. Sequences without an unambiguous match to a single V gene segment were excluded from the earlier analysis of almost 600 of the donors. An earlier analysis of over 450 of the donors classified V segments as functional when productive rearrangements were above 56.7% and as segregating when the standard deviation between donors was above 5%. To diagnose cytomegalovirus status from the catalog of TCR beta chain sequences, a statistical classification framework was built. V and J gene assignment, in a later analysis, came from comparing TCR nucleotide sequences with IMGT/GENE-DB human TR gene sequences. Using the TCRdist pipeline, a later analysis assigned CDR3 sequences along with most-parsimonious VDJ recombination scenarios. In a later analysis, each TCR beta chain was defined by its CDR3 amino acid sequence together with its V-gene family, and reads without a unique V-gene family were excluded. To address suspected cross-contamination and a sequencing artifact, a later analysis removed approximately 590 highly shared, low-generation-probability nucleotide sequences. In a later analysis, a clonal expansion index for each public chain was calculated from normalized within-repertoire ranks of inferred template counts. Generation probabilities in a later analysis came from a VDJ recombination model fitted to out-of-frame rearrangements, and those results were checked against IGoR. In a later analysis, hypergeometric tests were used to score TCR-TCR, TCR-HLA and TCR-CMV co-occurrence, with a repertoire-size bias correction applied to TCR pairs. A later analysis estimated false discovery rates by permuting HLA or CMV assignments 20 times. In a later analysis, co-occurring TCRs were grouped with DBSCAN, and TCRdist sequence similarity was added when clustering was performed within HLA-allele-positive subsets. Repertoires with fewer than 30,000 or more than 120,000 public chains, plus five repertoires with anomalous nucleotide sharing, were excluded from co-occurrence clustering. TCRdb mirrors the immuneACCESS table, restricted to in-frame sequences. Some clones are absent from its copies; in checked studies, under half trace to an unresolved V gene, and the reason for the others is unknown. V and J calls plus clone size are reproduced from that table; the DNA served to infer D and trimming. The sample data list about 180,000 clones, and 77% of these were observed just once. Less than 1.5% of the sample belongs to the ten largest clones.

The cohort was made up of hundreds of healthy bone marrow donors. At the time of sampling, every cohort member was nominally healthy, though immune exposures that went unrecorded were likely present. The donor was CMV seropositive and belonged to the group of 250 to 300 seropositive cohort members. A peripheral blood sample was collected from each donor, and TCR beta sequencing was performed on peripheral blood mononuclear cells. The Qiagen DNeasy Blood Extraction Kit was used to extract genomic DNA from the blood cell samples. Sequencing used PBMCs. The sequence came from a woman younger than 45 in good health and CMV-seropositive. The rearrangement joined TRBV5-1 to TRBJ2-2, and 11 bases in between align with TRBD1. The base sequence is TGCGCCAGCAGCTTGTCGTGGACAGGGGGCTTCACCGGGGAGCTGTTTTTT. It translates as CASSLSWTGGFTGELFF.